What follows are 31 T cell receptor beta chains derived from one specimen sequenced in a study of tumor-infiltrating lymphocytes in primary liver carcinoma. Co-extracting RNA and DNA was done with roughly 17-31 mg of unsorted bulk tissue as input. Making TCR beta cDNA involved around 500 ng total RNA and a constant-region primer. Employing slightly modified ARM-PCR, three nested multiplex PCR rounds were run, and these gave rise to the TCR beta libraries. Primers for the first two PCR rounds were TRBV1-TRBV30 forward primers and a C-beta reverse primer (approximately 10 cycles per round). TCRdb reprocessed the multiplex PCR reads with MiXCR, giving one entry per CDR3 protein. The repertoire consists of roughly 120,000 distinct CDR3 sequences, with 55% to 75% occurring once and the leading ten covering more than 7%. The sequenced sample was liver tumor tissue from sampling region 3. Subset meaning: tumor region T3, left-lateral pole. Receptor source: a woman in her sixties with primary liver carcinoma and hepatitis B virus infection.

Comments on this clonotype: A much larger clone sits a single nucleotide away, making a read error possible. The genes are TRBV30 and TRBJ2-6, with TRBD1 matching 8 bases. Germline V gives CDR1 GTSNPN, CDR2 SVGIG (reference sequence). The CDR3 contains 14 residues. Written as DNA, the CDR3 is TGTGACTGGGGGACAGGCTCTGGGGCCAACGTCCTGACTTTC. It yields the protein CDWGTGSGANVLTF. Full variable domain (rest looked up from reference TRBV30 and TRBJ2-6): SQTIHQWPATLVQPVGSPLSLECTVEGTSNPNLYWYRQAAGRGLQLLFYSVGIGQISSEVPQNLSASRPQDRQFILSSKKLLLSDSGFYLCDWGTGSGANVLTFGAGSRLTVL.

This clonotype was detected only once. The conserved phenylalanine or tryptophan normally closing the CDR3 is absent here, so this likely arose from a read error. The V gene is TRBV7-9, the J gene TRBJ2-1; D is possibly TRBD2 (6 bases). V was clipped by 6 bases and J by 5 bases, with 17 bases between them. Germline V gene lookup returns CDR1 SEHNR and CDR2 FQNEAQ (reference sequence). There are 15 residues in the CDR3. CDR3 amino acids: CASRGHFSGDNEQFL. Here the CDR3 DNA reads TGTGCCAGCAGGGGCCATTTTAGCGGCGACAATGAGCAGTTCTTA.

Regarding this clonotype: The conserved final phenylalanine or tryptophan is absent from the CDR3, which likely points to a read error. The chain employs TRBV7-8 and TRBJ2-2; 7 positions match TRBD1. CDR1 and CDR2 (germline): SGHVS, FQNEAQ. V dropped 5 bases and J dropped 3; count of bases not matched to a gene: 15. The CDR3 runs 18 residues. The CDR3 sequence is CASSTRTGLGADTGELFL. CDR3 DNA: TGTGCCAGCAGCACCCGGACAGGCCTGGGGGCGGACACCGGGGAGCTGTTTTTA.

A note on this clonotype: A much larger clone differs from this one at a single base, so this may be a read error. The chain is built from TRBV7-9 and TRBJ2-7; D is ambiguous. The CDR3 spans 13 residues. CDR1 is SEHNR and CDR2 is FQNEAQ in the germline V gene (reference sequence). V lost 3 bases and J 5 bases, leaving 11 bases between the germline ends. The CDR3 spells CASSFTLGNEQYF. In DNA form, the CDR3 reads TGTGCCAGCAGCTTTACACTGGGGAACGAGCAGTACTTC.

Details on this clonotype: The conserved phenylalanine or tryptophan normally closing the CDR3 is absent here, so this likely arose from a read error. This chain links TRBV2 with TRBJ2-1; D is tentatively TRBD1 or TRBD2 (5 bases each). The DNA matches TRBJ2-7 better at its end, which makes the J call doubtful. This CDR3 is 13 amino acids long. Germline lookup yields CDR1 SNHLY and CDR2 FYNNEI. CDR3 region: CATFRDLSREQYS. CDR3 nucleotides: TGTGCCACCTTCCGGGACCTGTCTCGCGAGCAGTACTCC.

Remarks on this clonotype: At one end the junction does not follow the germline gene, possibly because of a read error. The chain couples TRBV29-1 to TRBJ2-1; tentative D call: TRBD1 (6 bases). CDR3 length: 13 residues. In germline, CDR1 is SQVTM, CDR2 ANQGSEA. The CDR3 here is CSVAYRRDNERFF. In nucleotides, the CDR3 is TGTAGCGTTGCATATCGACGGGACAATGAGCGGTTCTTC.

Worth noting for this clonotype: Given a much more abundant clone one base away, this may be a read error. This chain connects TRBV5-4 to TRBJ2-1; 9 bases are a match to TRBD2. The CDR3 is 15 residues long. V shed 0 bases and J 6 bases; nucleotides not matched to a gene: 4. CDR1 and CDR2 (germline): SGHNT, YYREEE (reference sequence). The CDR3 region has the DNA TGTGCCAGCAGCTTGGGCGTGACTAGCGGCAATGAGCAGTTCTTC. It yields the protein CASSLGVTSGNEQFF.

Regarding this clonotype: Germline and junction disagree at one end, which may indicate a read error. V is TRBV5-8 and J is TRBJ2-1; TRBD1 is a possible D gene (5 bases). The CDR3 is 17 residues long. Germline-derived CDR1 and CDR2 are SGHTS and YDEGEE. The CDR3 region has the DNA TGTGTCAGCAGCTTGGTGGCGAGACAGAGCTCCTACAATGAGCAGTTCTTC. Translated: CVSSLVARQSSYNEQFF.

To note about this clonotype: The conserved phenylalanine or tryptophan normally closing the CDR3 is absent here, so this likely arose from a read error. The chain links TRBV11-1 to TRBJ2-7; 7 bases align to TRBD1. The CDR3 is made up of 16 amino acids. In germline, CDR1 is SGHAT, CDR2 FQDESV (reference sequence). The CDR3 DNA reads TGTGCCATCAGCTTAGCACTATTCGACAGGGACTACGAGCAGTACATC. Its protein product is CAISLALFDRDYEQYI.

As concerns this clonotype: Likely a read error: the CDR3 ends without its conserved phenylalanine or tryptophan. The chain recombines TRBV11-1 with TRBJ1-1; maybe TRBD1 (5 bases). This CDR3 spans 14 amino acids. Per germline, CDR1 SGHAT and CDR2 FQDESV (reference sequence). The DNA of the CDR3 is TGCGCCAGCAGCTTGCGGAGGGGGAACACTGAAGCTTTCTCT. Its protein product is CASSLRRGNTEAFS.

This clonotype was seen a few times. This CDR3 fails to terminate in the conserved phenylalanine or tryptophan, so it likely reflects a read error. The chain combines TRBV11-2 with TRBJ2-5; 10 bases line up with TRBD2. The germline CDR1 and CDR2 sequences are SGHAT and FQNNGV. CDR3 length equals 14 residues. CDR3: CAGSPSGGGQTQYL. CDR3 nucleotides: TGTGCCGGCAGCCCTAGCGGGGGCGGTCAGACCCAGTACCTC.

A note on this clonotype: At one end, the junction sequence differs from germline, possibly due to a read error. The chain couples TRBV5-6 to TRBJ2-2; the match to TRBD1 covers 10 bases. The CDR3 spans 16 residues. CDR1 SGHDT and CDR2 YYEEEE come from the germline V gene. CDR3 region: CASSSDRGRYAGVLFF. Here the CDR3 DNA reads TGTGCCAGCAGCTCCGACAGGGGGCGATATGCCGGGGTGCTGTTCTTT.

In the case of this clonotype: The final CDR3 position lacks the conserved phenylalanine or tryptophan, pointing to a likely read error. Written as DNA, the CDR3 is TGTGACAGCAGCCAAGAATTGGGGGAGAATGAGCAGTTCTTA. This gives the protein CDSSQELGENEQFL. This chain connects TRBV11-2 to TRBJ2-1; D tentatively reads TRBD1 or TRBD2 (5 bases each). Germline-derived CDR1 and CDR2 are SGHAT and FQNNGV. The CDR3 has 14 amino acids.

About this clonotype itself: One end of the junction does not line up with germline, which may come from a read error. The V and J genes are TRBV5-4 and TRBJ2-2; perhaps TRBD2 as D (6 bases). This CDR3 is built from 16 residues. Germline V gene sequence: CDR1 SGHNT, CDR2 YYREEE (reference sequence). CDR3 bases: TGTGTCAGCAGCATCGGGATTAGCGGAAACACCGGGGAGCTGTCTTTT. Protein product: CVSSIGISGNTGELSF.

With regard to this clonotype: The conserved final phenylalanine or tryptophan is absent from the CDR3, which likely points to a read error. The CDR3 DNA is TGCGCCAGCAGCCTAGATCGTTACAGGGGTAATGAAAAACTGTTTTCT. Translating it yields CASSLDRYRGNEKLFS. This rearrangement joins TRBV4-1 to TRBJ1-4; 7 bases are shared with TRBD1. Losses at the gene ends were 4 bases for V and 4 bases for J; bases not matched to a gene: 9. Per the germline V gene, CDR1 is MGHRA and CDR2 is YSYEKL. This CDR3 region has 16 residues.

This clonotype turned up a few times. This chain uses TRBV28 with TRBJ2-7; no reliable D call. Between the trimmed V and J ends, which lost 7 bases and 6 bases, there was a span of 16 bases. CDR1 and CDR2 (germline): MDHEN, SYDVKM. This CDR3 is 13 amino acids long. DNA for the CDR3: TGTGCCAGCACCCCCGGGCAGGCGATCGAGCAGTACTTC. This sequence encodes CASTPGQAIEQYF.

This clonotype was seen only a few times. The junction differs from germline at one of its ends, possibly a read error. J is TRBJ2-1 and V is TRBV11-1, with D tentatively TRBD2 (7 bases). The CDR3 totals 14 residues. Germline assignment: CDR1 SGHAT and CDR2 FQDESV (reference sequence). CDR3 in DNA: TGTGCCAGCAGCTTAGACGGAGGGGGGGAAAAACAGCTCTTC. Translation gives CASSLDGGGEKQLF.

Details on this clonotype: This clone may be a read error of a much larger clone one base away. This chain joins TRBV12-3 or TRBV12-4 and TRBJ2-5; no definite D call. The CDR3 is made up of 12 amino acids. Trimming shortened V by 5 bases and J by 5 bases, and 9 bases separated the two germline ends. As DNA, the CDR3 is TGTGCCAGCAGTCCCAGGTGTGAGACCCAGTACTTC. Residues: CASSPRCETQYF.

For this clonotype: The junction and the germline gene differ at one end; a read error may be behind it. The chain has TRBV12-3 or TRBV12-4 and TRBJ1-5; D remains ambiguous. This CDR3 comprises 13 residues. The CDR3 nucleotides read TGTGCCAGTAGTTTATGGAGCGATCAGCCCCAGCATTTT. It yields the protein CASSLWSDQPQHF.

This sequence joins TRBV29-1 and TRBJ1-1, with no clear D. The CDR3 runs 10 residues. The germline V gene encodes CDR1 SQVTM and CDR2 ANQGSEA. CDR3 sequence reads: CSVENTEAFF. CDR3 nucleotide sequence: TGCAGTGTCGAGAACACTGAAGCTTTCTTT.

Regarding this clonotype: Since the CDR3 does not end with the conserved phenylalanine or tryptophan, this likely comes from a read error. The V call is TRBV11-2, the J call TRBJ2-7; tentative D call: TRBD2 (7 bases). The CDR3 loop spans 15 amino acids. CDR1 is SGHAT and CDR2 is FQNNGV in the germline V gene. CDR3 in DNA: TGTACCAGCAGCTTAGAAGGGGGAGGGACTCGCGAGCAGTACCTC. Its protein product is CTSSLEGGGTREQYL.

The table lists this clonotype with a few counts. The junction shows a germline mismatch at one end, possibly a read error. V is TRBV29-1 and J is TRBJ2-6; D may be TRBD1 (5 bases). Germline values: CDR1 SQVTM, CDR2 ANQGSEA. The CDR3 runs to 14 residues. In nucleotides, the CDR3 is TGCAGCGATGATGCCGGCTCTGGGGCCAACGTCCCGACTTTC. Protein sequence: CSDDAGSGANVPTF.

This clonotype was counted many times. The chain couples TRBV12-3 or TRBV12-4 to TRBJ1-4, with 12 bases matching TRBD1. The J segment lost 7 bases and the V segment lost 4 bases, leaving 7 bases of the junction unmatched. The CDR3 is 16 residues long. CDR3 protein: CASSSMGQGAVEKLFF. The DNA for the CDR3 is TGTGCCAGCAGTTCGATGGGACAGGGGGCAGTTGAAAAACTGTTTTTT.

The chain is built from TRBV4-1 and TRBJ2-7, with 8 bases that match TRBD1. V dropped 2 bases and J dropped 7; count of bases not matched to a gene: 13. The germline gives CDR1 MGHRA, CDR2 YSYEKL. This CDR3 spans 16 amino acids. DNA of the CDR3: TGCGCCAGCAGCCAATTTGTTGGGCAGGGGGCGCGGGAGCAGTACTTC. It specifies CASSQFVGQGAREQYF.

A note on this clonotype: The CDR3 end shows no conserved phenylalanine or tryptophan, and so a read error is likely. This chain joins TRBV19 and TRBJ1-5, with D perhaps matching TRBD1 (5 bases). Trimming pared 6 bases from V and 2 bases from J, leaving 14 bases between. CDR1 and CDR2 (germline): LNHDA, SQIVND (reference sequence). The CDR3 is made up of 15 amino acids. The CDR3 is CASSPAGECNQPQHV. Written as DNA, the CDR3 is TGTGCCAGTAGCCCAGCGGGGGAATGCAATCAGCCCCAGCATGTT.

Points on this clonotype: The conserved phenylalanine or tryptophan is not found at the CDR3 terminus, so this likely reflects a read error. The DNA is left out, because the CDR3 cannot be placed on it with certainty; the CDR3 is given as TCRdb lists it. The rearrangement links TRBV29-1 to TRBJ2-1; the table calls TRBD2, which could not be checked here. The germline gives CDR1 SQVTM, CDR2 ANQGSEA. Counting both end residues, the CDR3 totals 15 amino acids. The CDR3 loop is CSVRPTAGVHNEQLL.

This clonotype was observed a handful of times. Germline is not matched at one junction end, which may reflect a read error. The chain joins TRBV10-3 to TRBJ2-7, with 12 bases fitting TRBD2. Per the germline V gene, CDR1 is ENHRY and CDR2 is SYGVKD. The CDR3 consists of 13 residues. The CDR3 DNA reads TGTGTCATCGGGCTAGCGGGAGGGCCCGAGCAGTACTTC. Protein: CVIGLAGGPEQYF.

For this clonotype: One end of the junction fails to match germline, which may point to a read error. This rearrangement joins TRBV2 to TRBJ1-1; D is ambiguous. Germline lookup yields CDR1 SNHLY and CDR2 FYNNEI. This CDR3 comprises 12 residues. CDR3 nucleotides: TGTGCCAGCACGGAGTGGAGCACTGGAGCTTTCTTT. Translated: CASTEWSTGAFF.

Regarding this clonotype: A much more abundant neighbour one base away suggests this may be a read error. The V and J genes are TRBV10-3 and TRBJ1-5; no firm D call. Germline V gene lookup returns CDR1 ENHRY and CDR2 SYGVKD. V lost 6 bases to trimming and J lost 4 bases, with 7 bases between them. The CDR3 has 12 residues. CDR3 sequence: CAIRDENQPQHF. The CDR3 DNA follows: TGTGCCATCAGGGATGAAAATCAGCCCCAGCATTTT.

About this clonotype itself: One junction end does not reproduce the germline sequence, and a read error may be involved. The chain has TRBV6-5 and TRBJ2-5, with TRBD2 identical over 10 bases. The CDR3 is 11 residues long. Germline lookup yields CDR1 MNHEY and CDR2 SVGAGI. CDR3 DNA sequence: TGTGTCAGCAGGCGAGCGGGAGGGGACTACTTC. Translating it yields CVSRRAGGDYF.

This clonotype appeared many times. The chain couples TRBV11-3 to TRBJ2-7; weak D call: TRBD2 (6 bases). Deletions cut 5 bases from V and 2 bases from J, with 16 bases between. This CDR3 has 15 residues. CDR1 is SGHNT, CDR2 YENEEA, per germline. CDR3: CASSPNPGAAYEQYF. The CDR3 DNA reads TGTGCCAGCAGCCCGAACCCGGGAGCGGCCTACGAGCAGTACTTC.